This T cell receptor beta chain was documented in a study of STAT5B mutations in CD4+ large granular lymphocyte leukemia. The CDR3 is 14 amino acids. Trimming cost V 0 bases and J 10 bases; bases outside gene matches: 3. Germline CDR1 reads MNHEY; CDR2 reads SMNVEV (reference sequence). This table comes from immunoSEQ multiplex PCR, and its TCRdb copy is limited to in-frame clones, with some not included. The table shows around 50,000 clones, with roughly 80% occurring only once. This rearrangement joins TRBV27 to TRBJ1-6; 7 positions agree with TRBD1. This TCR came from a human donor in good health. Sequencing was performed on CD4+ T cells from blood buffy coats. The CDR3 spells CASSLSGGGSPLHF. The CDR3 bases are TGTGCCAGCAGTTTATCAGGGGGCGGATCACCCCTCCACTTT.